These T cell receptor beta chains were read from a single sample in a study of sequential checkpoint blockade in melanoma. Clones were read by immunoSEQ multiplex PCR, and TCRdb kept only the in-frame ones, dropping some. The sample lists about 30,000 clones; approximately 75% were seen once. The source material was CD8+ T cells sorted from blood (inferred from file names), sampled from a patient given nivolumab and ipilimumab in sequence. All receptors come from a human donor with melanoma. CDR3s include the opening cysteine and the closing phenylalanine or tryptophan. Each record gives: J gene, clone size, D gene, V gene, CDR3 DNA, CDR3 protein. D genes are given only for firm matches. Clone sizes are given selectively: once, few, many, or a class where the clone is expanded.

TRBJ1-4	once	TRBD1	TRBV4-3	TGCGCCAGCAGCCAAGATAGAGACAGGGACGAAAAACTGTTTTTT	CASSQDRDRDEKLFF
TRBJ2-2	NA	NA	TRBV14	TGTGCCAGCAGCCAAGATACAGGTTCCGGGGAGCTGTTTTTT	CASSQDTGSGELFF
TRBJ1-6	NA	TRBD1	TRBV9	TGTGCCAGCAGCCCAGGACAGGGGGCTTCACCCCTCCACTTT	CASSPGQGASPLHF
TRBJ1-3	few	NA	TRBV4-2	TGTGCCAGCAGCCAAGATGCAGGGGTTGGAAACACCATATATTTT	CASSQDAGVGNTIYF
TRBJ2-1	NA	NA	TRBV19	TGTGCCAGTAGTATAACCCAGGTCAATGAGCAGTTCTTC	CASSITQVNEQFF
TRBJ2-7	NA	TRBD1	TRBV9	TGTGCCAGCAACCGACAGGGGGGCTTCTCCTACGAGCAGTACTTC	CASNRQGGFSYEQYF
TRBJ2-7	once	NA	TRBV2	TGTGCCAGCAGTGAAGAGGGGGTAAGCTCCTACGAGCAGTACTTC	CASSEEGVSSYEQYF
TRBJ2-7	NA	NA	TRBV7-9	TGTGCCAGCAGCTTAGTTGCGGGATCCTACGAGCAGTACTTC	CASSLVAGSYEQYF
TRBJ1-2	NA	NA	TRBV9	TGTGCCAGCAGCGAACAGGCAGGAAGCTATGGCTACACCTTC	CASSEQAGSYGYTF
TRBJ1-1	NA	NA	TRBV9	TGTGCCAGCAGCGGTACAGGGTATGGAAGTGGCCTTGAAGCTTTCTTT	CASSGTGYGSGLEAFF
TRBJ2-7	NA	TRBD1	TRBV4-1	TGCGCCAGCAGCCAAGATATGGGACAGGTGGGCGAGCAGTACTTC	CASSQDMGQVGEQYF
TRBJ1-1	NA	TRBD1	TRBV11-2	TGTGCCAGCAGCTTAGGGACAGGGGCCTGGAACACTGAAGCTTTCTTT	CASSLGTGAWNTEAFF
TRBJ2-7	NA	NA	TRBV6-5	TGTGCCAGCAGTTTCTTCAGGGGGGACGAGCAGTACTTC	CASSFFRGDEQYF
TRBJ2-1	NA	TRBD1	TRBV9	TGTGCCAGCAGCTCCCACGGAGACAGGGGAAATGAGCAGTTCTTC	CASSSHGDRGNEQFF
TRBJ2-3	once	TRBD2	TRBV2	TGTGCCAGCAAGATGACTAGCGGGGCGGCAGATACGCAGTATTTT	CASKMTSGAADTQYF
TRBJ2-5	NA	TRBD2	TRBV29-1	TGCAGCGTCGAGACTAGCGGGGGTCAAGAGACCCAGTACTTC	CSVETSGGQETQYF
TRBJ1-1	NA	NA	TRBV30	TGTGCCTGGAGTGTCGGTCACCAAGAAGCTTTCTTT	CAWSVGHQEAFF
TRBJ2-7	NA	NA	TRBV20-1	TGCAGTGCCCCGTTCGCCTACGAGCAGTACTTC	CSAPFAYEQYF
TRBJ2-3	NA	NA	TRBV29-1	TGCAGCGTTGGGTCTGGGGCCCTGCTGGATACGCAGTATTTT	CSVGSGALLDTQYF
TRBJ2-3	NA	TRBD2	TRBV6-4	TGTGCCAGCAGTCTTAAAGTGACTAGCGGGACAGATACGCAGTATTTT	CASSLKVTSGTDTQYF
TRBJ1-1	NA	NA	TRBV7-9	TGTGCCAGCAGCCAACTCACAGGGATGAACACTGAAGCTTTCTTT	CASSQLTGMNTEAFF
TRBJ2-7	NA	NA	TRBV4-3	TGCGCCAGCAGCCCGGCCGGGAACTCCTACGAGCAGTACTTC	CASSPAGNSYEQYF
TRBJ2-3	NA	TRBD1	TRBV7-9	TGTGCCAGCAGCTTTTGGACAGGGTACACAGATACGCAGTATTTT	CASSFWTGYTDTQYF
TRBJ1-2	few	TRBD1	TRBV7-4	TGTGCCAGCAGTTACTCGACAGGGTATGGCTACACCTTC	CASSYSTGYGYTF
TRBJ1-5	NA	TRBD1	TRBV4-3	TGCGCCAGCAGCCAAATTACAGGGGTCAATCAGCCCCAGCATTTT	CASSQITGVNQPQHF
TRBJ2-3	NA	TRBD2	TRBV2	TGTGCCAGCAGCCGACTAGCGGGGGCGTCAAGGGTCCAGTATTTT	CASSRLAGASRVQYF
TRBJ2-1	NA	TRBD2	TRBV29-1	TGCAGCGTTGAAGGGGGGGGTAATGAGCAGTTCTTC	CSVEGGGNEQFF
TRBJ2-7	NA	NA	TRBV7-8	TGTGCCACCATGACAGCCCCGGCAGGCTCCTACGAGCAGTACTTC	CATMTAPAGSYEQYF
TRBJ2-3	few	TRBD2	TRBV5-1	TGCGCCAGCAGCTTAACGGGGGGGTGGACAGATACGCAGTATTTT	CASSLTGGWTDTQYF
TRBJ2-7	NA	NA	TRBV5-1	TGCGCCAGCAGCTTGACAGCGGCCCCCTCCTACGAGCAGTACTTC	CASSLTAAPSYEQYF
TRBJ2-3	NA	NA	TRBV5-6	TGTGCCAGCAGCTTAAGTTTGGACACTGATACGCAGTATTTT	CASSLSLDTDTQYF
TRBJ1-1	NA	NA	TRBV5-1	TGCGCCAGCGGGAGGTGGGGGACTGAAGCTTTCTTT	CASGRWGTEAFF
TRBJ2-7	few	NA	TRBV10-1	TGCGCCAGCCTGACAGGCGGCAGGAACGAGCAGTACTTC	CASLTGGRNEQYF
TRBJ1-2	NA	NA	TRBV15	TGTGCCACGTCGGGGGGGCAGACATTAAACTATGGCTACACCTTC	CATSGGQTLNYGYTF
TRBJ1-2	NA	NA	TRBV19	TGTGCCAGTAGTATATCCTACAGGCATGGCTACACCTTC	CASSISYRHGYTF
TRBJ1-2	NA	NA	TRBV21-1	TGTGCCAGCAGACCCTCTATGACAGGGGAGGCTTATGGCTACACCTTC	CASRPSMTGEAYGYTF
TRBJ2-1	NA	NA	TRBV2	TGTGCCAGCAGTGAGTCAGGTTACAATGAGCAGTTCTTC	CASSESGYNEQFF
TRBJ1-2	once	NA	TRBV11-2	TGTGCCAGCAGCCCAGTCGGGACGGACTATAATGGCTACACCTTC	CASSPVGTDYNGYTF
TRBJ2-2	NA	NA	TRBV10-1	TGCGCCAGCAACATGTTCAGAGTGACAGGGCTTCGGGGGACGTCGAACACCGGGGAGCTGTTTTTT	CASNMFRVTGLRGTSNTGELFF
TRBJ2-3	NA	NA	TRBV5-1	TGCGCCAGCAGCTTTGTGGCGGGACGGGCCACAGATACGCAGTATTTT	CASSFVAGRATDTQYF
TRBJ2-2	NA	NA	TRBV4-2	TGTGCCAGCAGCCAAGATCTCGCGGGGGCCCTCGGGGAGCTGTTTTTT	CASSQDLAGALGELFF
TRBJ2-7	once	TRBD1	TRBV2	TGTGCCAGCAGGAGGGGGACAGGGGACTTTACCTCCTACGAGCAGTACTTC	CASRRGTGDFTSYEQYF
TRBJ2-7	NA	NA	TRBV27	TGTGCGGCGGGTGAAGGTCACGAGCAGTACTTC	CAAGEGHEQYF
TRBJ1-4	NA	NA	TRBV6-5	TGTGCCAGCAGTTACTCGGGCAGCCGGAATGAAAAACTGTTTTTT	CASSYSGSRNEKLFF
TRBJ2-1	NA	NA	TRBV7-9	TGTGCCAGCAGCGGCGGTGCCATGAATGAGCAGTTCTTC	CASSGGAMNEQFF